This T cell receptor beta chain comes out of a study of cytomegalovirus exposure and HLA in healthy donors. Whole-study results and caveats: Rarity held for most TCR sequences, but there were some public TCRs that occurred in many donors. Cytomegalovirus-associated status was assigned to 164 TCR beta chains. Beyond CMV serostatus, there was no information to go on about immune exposure.

With 60 Vbeta and 13 Jbeta primers, the PCR was carried out. Using immunoSEQ multiplex PCR, the repertoire was profiled, and TCRdb retains in-frame clones only, with some absent. The repertoire holds approximately 82,000 clones, with 10% as singletons. The CDR3 is 14 amino acids. V lost 2 bases, J lost 5 bases, and 2 bases stayed unmatched. CDR1 is MNHEY, CDR2 SVGAGI, per germline. Only a few counts were recorded for this clone. The antigen is unknown. The material sequenced was PBMCs. The source of this sequence is a man aged 55 to 70 in good health and CMV-seropositive. The gene calls are TRBV6-5 and TRBJ1-5; 8 nucleotides align to TRBD1. Here the CDR3 DNA reads TGTGCCAGCAGTTACGGACAGGGATATCAGCCCCAGCATTTT. It yields the protein CASSYGQGYQPQHF.